This T cell receptor beta chain was sequenced in a study of cytomegalovirus exposure and HLA in healthy donors. Notes on the study in general: The authors considered a cluster of highly shared sequence variants likely to be a sequencing artifact.

Nominally healthy donors were sampled, though unrecorded immune exposures were likely. Germline V gene sequence: CDR1 KGHSH, CDR2 LQKENI. V lost 0 bases, J lost 6 bases, and 12 bases lay in between. This CDR3 has 14 amino acids. With 60 Vbeta and 13 Jbeta primers, the PCR was carried out. Sequenced by immunoSEQ multiplex PCR; TCRdb stores in-frame clones only, minus some. The repertoire holds about 190,000 clones, around four fifths seen once, with approximately 0.74% in the top ten. About this clone: Its specificity is unknown.

This sequence originates from a woman aged 18-30 years in good health and CMV-seronegative. The J gene is TRBJ2-7, the V gene TRBV18; the D is unclear. The sequenced sample consisted of PBMCs. The CDR3 DNA reads as TGTGCCAGCTCACCACCCTCCCTTGTCTCCGAGCAGTACTTC. This codes for CASSPPSLVSEQYF.